The 22 T cell receptor beta chains reported below all come from one sample, sequenced in a study of T cell responses to AZD1222 COVID-19 vaccine. Sequencing was performed with immunoSEQ multiplex PCR; in TCRdb, only in-frame clones are kept and a portion is missing. Of over 75,000 clones in the sample, under 90% were seen once. Sequencing used peripheral blood, obtained on day 0 of AZD1222 vaccination. These receptors came from an adult in good health.

In its sample, this clone was seen a few times. The chain carries TRBV20-1 and TRBJ1-5, with no clear D. V lost 3 bases and J lost 2, with 8 bases in between. The CDR3 is made up of 13 amino acids. Per germline, CDR1 DFQATT and CDR2 SNEGSKA (reference sequence). The CDR3 loop is CSASPPGNQPQHF. Here the CDR3 DNA reads TGCAGTGCTAGTCCGCCAGGCAATCAGCCCCAGCATTTT.

This chain joins TRBV7-2 and TRBJ2-3; TRBD1 is a possible D gene (6 bases). There are 17 residues in the CDR3. Deletions cut 1 base from V and 0 bases from J, with 14 bases between. CDR1 and CDR2 from the germline V gene are SGHTA and FQGNSA. In DNA, the CDR3 is TGTGCCAGCAGCTTAGTGATCAGGGGCCTTAGCACAGATACGCAGTATTTT. Its translation is CASSLVIRGLSTDTQYF.

The chain recombines TRBV28 with TRBJ1-2; D call uncertain. V lost 3 bases and J lost 4, with 12 bases in between. Germline CDR1 and CDR2: MDHEN and SYDVKM. The CDR3 is 14 amino acids. CDR3 bases: TGTGCCAGCAGTTTTAATAATGTACCCTATGGCTACACCTTC. Its translation is CASSFNNVPYGYTF.

The genes are TRBV30 and TRBJ2-7, with D perhaps TRBD2 (5 bases). Between the trimmed V and J ends, which lost 3 bases and 3 bases, there was a span of 9 bases. The CDR3 loop spans 12 amino acids. Germline CDR1 GTSNPN, CDR2 SVGIG (reference sequence). The DNA for the CDR3 is TGTGCCTGGAGCGGGGTAGACTACGAGCAGTACTTC. Amino acids: CAWSGVDYEQYF.

The chain uses TRBV6-5 and TRBJ1-3; no clear D. The ends were cut back, 11 bases at V and 2 bases at J, with 13 bases in the middle. The CDR3 is 13 amino acids. Germline V lookup: CDR1 MNHEY, CDR2 SVGAGI. The CDR3 bases are TGTGCCGGAGGCCAGACTCCTGGAAACACCATATATTTT. Translation gives CAGGQTPGNTIYF.

The chain couples TRBV27 to TRBJ1-6; 9 nucleotides line up with TRBD1. The CDR3 loop spans 15 amino acids. V dropped 5 bases and J dropped 10; count of bases not matched to a gene: 9. The germline CDR1 and CDR2 sequences are MNHEY and SMNVEV (reference sequence). CDR3 protein: CASSPGTGHGSPLHF. In DNA form, the CDR3 reads TGTGCCAGCAGTCCCGGGACAGGGCACGGATCACCCCTCCACTTT.

CDR3 residues: CASSQAGGSRYEQYF. The CDR3 nucleotides read TGCGCCAGCAGCCAAGCCGGGGGATCCCGATACGAGCAGTACTTC. The rearrangement joins TRBV4-3 to TRBJ2-7; tentative D call: TRBD2 (6 bases). The CDR3 totals 15 residues. V was pared by 1 base and J by 4 bases, with 14 bases between. Germline CDR1 and CDR2: LGHNA and YSLEER.

The rearrangement links TRBV5-1 to TRBJ1-6; D not resolved. Per germline, CDR1 SGHRS and CDR2 YFSETQ. Trimming removed 1 base at V and 6 bases at J, with 11 bases between. This CDR3 spans 15 amino acids. The DNA of the CDR3 is TGCGCCAGCAGCTTGACAGAGCAGTTTAATTCACCCCTCCACTTT. Translating gives CASSLTEQFNSPLHF.

As concerns this clone: The same CDR3 arises from other DNA sequences in this sample as well. The V call is TRBV29-1, the J call TRBJ1-2; the D is unclear. V was clipped by 0 bases and J by 5 bases, with 10 bases between them. The CDR3 consists of 13 residues. In germline, CDR1 is SQVTM, CDR2 ANQGSEA. CDR3 in DNA: TGCAGCGTTGAAGACCCGAGCCGATATGGCTACACCTTC. Protein product: CSVEDPSRYGYTF. The full variable domain, rest sourced from reference TRBV29-1 and TRBJ1-2, is SAVISQKPSRDICQRGTSLTIQCQVDSQVTMMFWYRQQPGQSLTLIATANQGSEATYESGFVIDKFPISRPNLTFSTLTVSNMSPEDSSIYLCSVEDPSRYGYTFGSGTRLTVV.

The chain combines TRBV4-1 with TRBJ1-1, with no clear D. V was clipped by 0 bases and J by 5 bases, with 7 bases between them. This CDR3 has 13 residues. Looked up from germline, CDR1 is MGHRA and CDR2 is YSYEKL. As DNA, the CDR3 is TGCGCCAGCAGCCAAGATCCGGAGACTGAAGCTTTCTTT. Amino acids: CASSQDPETEAFF.

The chain carries TRBV5-8 and TRBJ1-2; no clear D gene. This CDR3 spans 15 amino acids. V was cut by 0 bases and J by 6 bases, with 15 bases left in between. Germline loops: CDR1 SGHTS, CDR2 YDEGEE. Here the CDR3 DNA reads TGTGCCAGCAGCTTGGGGACGGGGTCCGCCAATGGCTACACCTTC. As protein: CASSLGTGSANGYTF.

The chain joins TRBV7-9 to TRBJ1-6; D call uncertain. This CDR3 region has 12 residues. Germline lookup yields CDR1 SEHNR and CDR2 FQNEAQ (reference sequence). V was pared by 3 bases and J by 8 bases, with 5 bases between. The CDR3 nucleotides read TGTGCCAGCAGCTTTGGCGATTCACCCCTCCACTTT. This codes for CASSFGDSPLHF.

The V call is TRBV7-8, the J call TRBJ1-1; D gene unclear. CDR1 is SGHVS, CDR2 FQNEAQ, per germline. This CDR3 spans 13 amino acids. The V gene lost 5 bases and the J gene lost 2 bases, with 9 bases spanning the gap. CDR3 bases: TGTGCCAGCAGCCCGGTAGGAAACACTGAAGCTTTCTTT. Translating it yields CASSPVGNTEAFF.

The chain couples TRBV19 to TRBJ1-2; no clear D gene. Trimming stripped 5 bases from V and 2 bases from J, with 12 bases between. This CDR3 contains 14 residues. Germline V CDR1 and CDR2: LNHDA, SQIVND (reference sequence). CDR3 DNA: TGTGCCAGTAGTTCCCGGACTGGGAACTATGGCTACACCTTC. Amino acids: CASSSRTGNYGYTF.

The J gene is TRBJ2-3, the V gene TRBV13, with D possibly being TRBD1 (5 bases). The CDR3 is 13 amino acids. Germline lookup yields CDR1 PRHDT and CDR2 FYEKMQ (reference sequence). Trimming pared 5 bases from V and 1 base from J, leaving 7 bases between. CDR3 DNA sequence: TGTGCCAGCAGCCCGACAGGCACAGATACGCAGTATTTT. Amino acid sequence: CASSPTGTDTQYF.

The V gene is TRBV18, the J gene TRBJ1-6; no firm D call. This CDR3 has 13 amino acids. V was trimmed by 2 bases and J by 11 bases, leaving 10 bases between them. The germline V gene has CDR1 KGHSH and CDR2 LQKENI. CDR3 sequence reads: CASSPELPPPLHF. The CDR3 DNA follows: TGTGCCAGCTCACCAGAATTGCCTCCACCCCTCCACTTT.

The chain combines TRBV7-2 with TRBJ2-5; the D gene is possibly TRBD2 (5 bases). CDR3 size: 15 residues. The germline V gene has CDR1 SGHTA and CDR2 FQGNSA. V was cut by 4 bases and J by 1 base, with 13 bases left in between. The CDR3 DNA follows: TGTGCCAGCAGCTCCGGTAGCGCCCTCCAAGAGACCCAGTACTTC. It encodes CASSSGSALQETQYF.

This sequence joins TRBV7-9 and TRBJ2-3, with TRBD2 matching over 9 bases. V was clipped by 5 bases and J by 4 bases; unmatched bases: 19. CDR1 and CDR2 (germline): SEHNR, FQNEAQ (reference sequence). The CDR3 spans 19 residues. DNA of the CDR3: TGTGCCAGCAGCCTAATGATGGTAGCGGGAGACGAGGCGCCAGATACGCAGTATTTT. It is translated as CASSLMMVAGDEAPDTQYF.

This chain links TRBV4-1 with TRBJ2-7; D unresolved. The germline CDR1 and CDR2 sequences are MGHRA and YSYEKL. V was cut by 0 bases and J by 4 bases, with 13 bases left in between. The CDR3 has 15 residues. The CDR3: CASSQDGSFGYEQYF. The CDR3, as DNA: TGCGCCAGCAGCCAAGATGGTTCCTTTGGGTACGAGCAGTACTTC.

V and J are TRBV9 and TRBJ2-1; TRBD2 agrees at 7 bases. CDR3 size: 14 residues. Germline-derived CDR1 and CDR2 are SGDLS and YYNGEE. V lost 4 bases and J lost 7; bases outside the gene matches: 8. CDR3 nucleotide sequence: TGTGCCAGCAGCCCCAGGACTAGTTTGAATGAGCAGTTCTTC. This sequence encodes CASSPRTSLNEQFF.

The chain employs TRBV4-3 and TRBJ1-1, with D perhaps matching TRBD1 (5 bases). Per germline, CDR1 LGHNA and CDR2 YSLEER. V gave up 0 bases and J gave up 5 bases, with 16 bases separating them. The CDR3 is 16 residues long. The CDR3 DNA reads TGCGCCAGCAGCCAAGATCTGCAGGGCGTCAGGACTGAAGCTTTCTTT. Translated, it gives CASSQDLQGVRTEAFF.

V is TRBV7-9 and J is TRBJ2-1; D not certain. CDR3 size: 14 residues. Looked up from germline, CDR1 is SEHNR and CDR2 is FQNEAQ (reference sequence). The germline V and J ends were trimmed by 1 base and 3 bases, with 7 bases remaining between them. The CDR3 region is CASSLVVGYNEQFF. The DNA for the CDR3 is TGTGCCAGCAGCTTAGTTGTCGGCTACAATGAGCAGTTCTTC.